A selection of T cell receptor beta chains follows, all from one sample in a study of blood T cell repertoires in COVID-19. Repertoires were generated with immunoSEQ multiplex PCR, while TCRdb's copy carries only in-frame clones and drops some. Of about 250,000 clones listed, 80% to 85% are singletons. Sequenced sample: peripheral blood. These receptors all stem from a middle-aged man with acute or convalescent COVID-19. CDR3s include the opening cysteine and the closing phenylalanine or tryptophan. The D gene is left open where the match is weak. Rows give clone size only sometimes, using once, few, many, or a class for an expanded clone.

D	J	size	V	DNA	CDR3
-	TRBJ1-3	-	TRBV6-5	TGTGCCAGCAGGGGGGGTGGGCGCTCTGGAAACACCATATATTTT	CASRGGGRSGNTIYF
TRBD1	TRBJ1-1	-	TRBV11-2	TGTGCCAGCAGCTTAGGAGGGGGCTACACTGAAGCTTTCTTT	CASSLGGGYTEAFF
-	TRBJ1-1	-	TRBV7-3	TGTGCCAGCAGCTCGCAACCGCAGGGGTCCACTGAAGCTTTCTTT	CASSSQPQGSTEAFF
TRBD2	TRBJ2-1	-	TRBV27	TGTGCCAGCAGTTTAAGGTCTAGCGGGAGGAACAATGAGCAGTTCTTC	CASSLRSSGRNNEQFF
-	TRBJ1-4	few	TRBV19	TGTGCCAGTAGTGGGTCGGAGACAACTAATGAAAAACTGTTTTTT	CASSGSETTNEKLFF
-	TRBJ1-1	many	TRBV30	TGTGCCTGGGGACTGGACAGCCACACTGAAGCTTTCTTT	CAWGLDSHTEAFF
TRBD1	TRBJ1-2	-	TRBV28	TGTGCCAGCAGTGACAGGGCAAGAAATGGCTACACCTTC	CASSDRARNGYTF
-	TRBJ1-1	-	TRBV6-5	TGTGCCAGCAGACCCGGGGGATTGGAAGCTTTCTTT	CASRPGGLEAFF
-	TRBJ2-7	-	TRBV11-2	TGTGCCAGCAGTAATCCGTTCGTTCTTCTAGCGCCTACCTACGAGCAGTACTTC	CASSNPFVLLAPTYEQYF
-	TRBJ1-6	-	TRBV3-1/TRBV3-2	TGTGCCAGCAGCCAAGAAGTGACTCCGTCGCCCCTCCACTTT	CASSQEVTPSPLHF
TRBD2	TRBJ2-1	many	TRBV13	TGTGCCAGCAGTACTACGGGACTAGCAAGAAATGAGCAGTTCTTC	CASSTTGLARNEQFF
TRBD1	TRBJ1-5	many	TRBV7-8	TGTGCCAGCACAGGACAGGGGTTCAATCAGCCCCAGCATTTT	CASTGQGFNQPQHF
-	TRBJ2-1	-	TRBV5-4	TGTGCCAGCAGCAACACTAGGAAATACAATGAGCAGTTCTTC	CASSNTRKYNEQFF
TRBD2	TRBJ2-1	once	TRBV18	TGTGCCAGCTCAACCGAGGCGGGAGTGGGCGAGCAGTTCTTC	CASSTEAGVGEQFF
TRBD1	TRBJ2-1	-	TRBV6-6	TGTGCCAGCAGACCGGCGGTGACAGGGGTAGCTTATGAGCAGTTCTTC	CASRPAVTGVAYEQFF
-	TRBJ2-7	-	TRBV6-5	TGTGCCAGCAGCCAGTTGACCTACGAGCAGTACTTC	CASSQLTYEQYF
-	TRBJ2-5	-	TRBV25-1	TGTGCCAGCAGTGAATCTTTCCCTAGTCAAGAGACCCAGTACTTC	CASSESFPSQETQYF
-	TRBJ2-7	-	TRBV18	TGTGCCAGCTCACCAACTGGAGGGGCCCAGAACGAGCAGTACTTC	CASSPTGGAQNEQYF
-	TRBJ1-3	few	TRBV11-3	TGTGCCAGCAGCCTCTCAGCGGGTTACACCATATATTTT	CASSLSAGYTIYF
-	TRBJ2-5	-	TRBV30	TGTGCCTGGAGGGAGTTTGCTAGCGAACAAGAGACCCAGTACTTC	CAWREFASEQETQYF
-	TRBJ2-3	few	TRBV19	TGTGCCAGTAGTATCCAAGGACATTCCAGGGATACGCAGTATTTT	CASSIQGHSRDTQYF
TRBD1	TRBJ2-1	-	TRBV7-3	TGTGCCAGTAACGAACAGGGGTTGCTCTATGAGCAGTTCTTC	CASNEQGLLYEQFF
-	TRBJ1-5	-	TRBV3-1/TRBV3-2	TGTGCCAGCAGCCAAGATACAGGGAAATATCAGCCCCAGCATTTT	CASSQDTGKYQPQHF
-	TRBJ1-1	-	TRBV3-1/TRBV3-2	TGTGCCAGCAGCCAAGGCGGTGAAGCTTTCTTT	CASSQGGEAFF
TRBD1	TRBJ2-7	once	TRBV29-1	TGCAGCGCCAACAGGGGCCACGAGCAGTACTTC	CSANRGHEQYF
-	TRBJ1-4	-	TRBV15	TGTGCCACCGCCGACCAGGGCGATACTAATGAAAAACTGTTTTTT	CATADQGDTNEKLFF
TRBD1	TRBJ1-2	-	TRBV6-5	TGTGCCAGCATCCAAGACCGGGACAGGGACGGCTACACCTTC	CASIQDRDRDGYTF
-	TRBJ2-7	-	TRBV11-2	TGTGCCAGCAGTTACCTACAGGGCCCCTACGAGCAGTACTTC	CASSYLQGPYEQYF
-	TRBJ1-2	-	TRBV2	TGTGCCAGCAGGAACCCGGTGGGGGGGCAAGGCTACACCTTC	CASRNPVGGQGYTF
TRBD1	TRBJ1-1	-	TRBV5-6	TGTGCCAGCAGCCCGGACAGGGGGCGGGCGAACACTGAAGCTTTCTTT	CASSPDRGRANTEAFF
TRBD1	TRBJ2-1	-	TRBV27	TGTGCCAGCAGTCCCAGACAGGGTGTAACCTACAATGAGCAGTTCTTC	CASSPRQGVTYNEQFF
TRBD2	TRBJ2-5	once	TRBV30	TGTGCCTGGATAGCGGGACCGGGGGAGACCCAGTACTTC	CAWIAGPGETQYF
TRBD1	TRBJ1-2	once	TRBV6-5	TGTGCCAGCAGCCTCCGACAGGGAACCTATGGCTACACCTTC	CASSLRQGTYGYTF
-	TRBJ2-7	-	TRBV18	TGTGCCAGCTCACCACGCACCTACGACTACGAGCAGTACTTC	CASSPRTYDYEQYF
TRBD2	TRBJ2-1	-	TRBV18	TGTGCCAGCTCACTGGGGACTAGCGGGGGAGATAAGCAGTTCTTC	CASSLGTSGGDKQFF
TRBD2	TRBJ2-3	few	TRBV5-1	TGCGCCAGCAGCTTGACGGCTAGCGGAACTAGCACAGATACGCAGTATTTT	CASSLTASGTSTDTQYF
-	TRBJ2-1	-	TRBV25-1	TGTGCCAGCAGAGGGCGGGACCGAAATGAGCAGTTCTTC	CASRGRDRNEQFF
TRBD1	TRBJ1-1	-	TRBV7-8	TGTGCCAGCAGCATGCGGACAGGGAACACTGAAGCTTTCTTT	CASSMRTGNTEAFF
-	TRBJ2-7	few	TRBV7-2	TGTGCCAGCAGCTTATCCCCACTCTACGAGCAGTACTTC	CASSLSPLYEQYF
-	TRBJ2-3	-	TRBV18	TGTGCCAGCTCACCGAAACAGCTTAGCACAGATACGCAGTATTTT	CASSPKQLSTDTQYF